This passage covers 3 T cell receptor beta chains from one sample sequenced in a study of early T cells in non-severe SARS-CoV-2 infection. TCRdb re-analysed the 5' RACE reads in MiXCR, keeping a single row per CDR3 protein. The repertoire has about 25,000 distinct CDR3 sequences, 4.8% of them found once; the top ten carry around 6.3%. The source material was whole blood. These receptors originate from an adult who was a healthcare worker with PCR-confirmed SARS-CoV-2 infection or an uninfected control (not recorded which).

This clonotype was recorded many times. V and J are TRBV7-8 and TRBJ2-2, with D perhaps being TRBD1 or TRBD2 (5 bases each). Germline loops: CDR1 SGHVS, CDR2 FQNEAQ. The germline V and J ends were trimmed by 5 bases and 8 bases, with 18 bases remaining between them. The CDR3 length is 15 residues. CDR3 loop: CASSPHSPGTGELFF. The CDR3 coding sequence is TGTGCCAGCAGCCCCCACTCCCCGGGGACGGGGGAGCTGTTTTTT.

This rearrangement joins TRBV7-2 to TRBJ2-3, with D perhaps TRBD1 (7 bases). The V gene lost 8 bases and the J gene lost 4 bases, with 19 bases spanning the gap. Germline V gives CDR1 SGHTA, CDR2 FQGNSA. The CDR3 length is 15 residues. CDR3 in amino acids: CASGGGGQGADTQYF. The CDR3 DNA follows: TGTGCCAGCGGCGGTGGGGGGCAGGGGGCAGATACGCAGTATTTT. The whole variable domain, remainder taken from reference TRBV7-2 and TRBJ2-3, is GAGVSQSPSNKVTEKGKDVELRCDPISGHTALYWYRQSLGQGLEFLIYFQGNSAPDKSGLPSDRFSAERTGGSVSTLTIQRTQQEDSAVYLCASGGGGQGADTQYFGPGTRLTVL.

This clonotype was seen ten or more times. This chain connects TRBV4-1 to TRBJ2-7, with D hard to call. This CDR3 region has 14 residues. The germline gives CDR1 MGHRA, CDR2 YSYEKL. V shed 1 base and J shed 1 base, with 8 bases lying between them. Here the CDR3 DNA reads TGCGCCAGCAGCCAAGCACAAGGGTCCTACGAGCAGTACTTC. Amino acids: CASSQAQGSYEQYF.